The rows below give T cell receptor beta chains drawn from one sample of a study of cytomegalovirus exposure and HLA in healthy donors. The protocol was immunoSEQ multiplex PCR, while the TCRdb copy is restricted to in-frame clones and leaves out a portion. The data contain about 160,000 clones, roughly 84% of them seen just once; the ten biggest clones take up more than 1.5%. The sequenced sample consisted of PBMCs. The receptors shown here come from a man aged 18-30 years in good health and CMV-seronegative. The CDR3 runs from the conserved cysteine through the conserved F or W. D genes are given only for firm matches. Not every row has a clone size; where given, it reads once, few, many or a size class.

j_gene,abundance,d_gene,v_gene,CDR3aa,CDR3nt
TRBJ1-4,once,TRBD1,TRBV5-4,CASSSLDRGNEKLFF,TGTGCCAGCAGCTCCCTGGACAGGGGCAATGAAAAACTGTTTTTT
TRBJ1-4,.,.,TRBV28,CASFQTNEKLFF,TGTGCCAGCTTTCAAACTAATGAAAAACTGTTTTTT
TRBJ2-7,.,.,TRBV7-2,CASSLVGPTYEQYF,TGTGCCAGCAGCTTAGTCGGTCCTACCTACGAGCAGTACTTC
TRBJ1-4,once,.,TRBV11-2,CASSSQIGELFF,TGTGCCAGCAGCTCCCAGATAGGGGAACTGTTTTTT
TRBJ2-1,.,.,TRBV30,CAWTGGHGWNEQFF,TGTGCCTGGACCGGGGGGCACGGTTGGAATGAGCAGTTCTTC
TRBJ1-1,.,.,TRBV12-5,CASGWGLETSNTEAFF,TGTGCTAGTGGTTGGGGACTGGAGACTTCGAACACTGAAGCTTTCTTT
TRBJ1-2,.,.,TRBV7-3,CASSPAGGGAGGYTF,TGTGCCAGCAGCCCCGCAGGTGGGGGGGCAGGTGGCTACACCTTC
TRBJ2-7,.,TRBD1,TRBV4-1,CASSQEQGGEQYF,TGCGCCAGCAGCCAAGAACAGGGGGGCGAGCAGTACTTC
TRBJ1-2,.,.,TRBV6-5,CASSLTGPTGYGYTF,TGTGCCAGCAGCCTTACGGGACCGACAGGATATGGCTACACCTTC
TRBJ2-1,.,TRBD2,TRBV5-6,CASSLEWTSRLNEQFF,TGTGCCAGCAGCTTGGAGTGGACTAGCAGGCTCAATGAGCAGTTCTTC
TRBJ2-5,.,.,TRBV21-1,CASSKVRIGGSETQYF,TGTGCCAGCAGCAAAGTCAGGATCGGAGGTTCGGAGACCCAGTACTTC
TRBJ2-7,.,.,TRBV15,CATSRDLRGYEQYF,TGTGCCACCAGCAGAGACCTGCGCGGCTACGAGCAGTACTTC
TRBJ1-1,once,.,TRBV5-1,CASSLSGADPEAFF,TGCGCCAGCAGCTTGTCAGGGGCGGACCCTGAAGCTTTCTTT
TRBJ2-1,once,.,TRBV28,CASSTYDLAVSSYNEQFF,TGTGCCAGCAGTACCTACGATTTGGCGGTGAGCTCCTACAATGAGCAGTTCTTC
TRBJ1-5,.,.,TRBV18,CASSPTAGNQPQHF,TGTGCCAGCTCACCGACCGCCGGGAATCAGCCCCAGCATTTT
TRBJ2-7,.,.,TRBV28,CASSFRTTYEQYF,TGTGCCAGCAGTTTCCGGACAACCTACGAGCAGTACTTC
TRBJ2-7,.,TRBD1,TRBV4-1,CASSQSPGTGDYEQYF,TGCGCCAGCAGCCAGAGTCCCGGGACAGGGGACTACGAGCAGTACTTC
TRBJ2-3,.,.,TRBV18,CASSPRRGDKSTDTQYF,TGTGCCAGCTCACCACGACGAGGGGACAAGAGCACAGATACGCAGTATTTT
TRBJ2-1,.,.,TRBV4-1,CASSIRTPTYNEQFF,TGCGCCAGCAGCATTAGGACACCAACCTACAATGAGCAGTTCTTC
TRBJ2-1,few,.,TRBV7-8,CASSFQGLRIPYNEQFF,TGTGCCAGCAGCTTCCAGGGACTCCGTATTCCCTACAATGAGCAGTTCTTC
TRBJ2-1,.,TRBD2,TRBV7-9,CASSFWTSRDNEQFF,TGTGCCAGCAGCTTCTGGACTAGCAGAGACAATGAGCAGTTCTTC
TRBJ1-6,.,TRBD1,TRBV5-1,CASSRTGGASPLHF,TGCGCCAGCAGCCGGACAGGGGGCGCCTCACCCCTCCACTTT
TRBJ2-5,once,TRBD1,TRBV10-2,CASSPGQGDGTQYF,TGCGCCAGCAGTCCGGGACAGGGTGATGGGACCCAGTACTTC
TRBJ2-7,.,.,TRBV4-1,CASSPSGDGSYEQYF,TGCGCCAGCAGTCCCTCGGGGGACGGCTCCTACGAGCAGTACTTC